This T cell receptor (beta chain) was sequenced in a study of T cells in Graves' hyperthyroidism and ophthalmopathy. Study results and limitations: The model foresaw ophthalmopathy a median roughly 6.5 months prior to onset.

This clonotype was found many times. The antigen is not known. Amplification of TCR beta CDR3 regions was performed using RNA transcripts as template. HTBI primers were used for first-round RT-PCR of the TCR CDR3. TCRdb reanalysed the multiplex PCR reads using MiXCR and keeps one entry per CDR3 protein. The sample holds hundreds of thousands of distinct CDR3 sequences, roughly 13% seen once. Uncontrolled infection, other autoimmune disease, pregnancy or lactation excluded patients. More than 9.5 ml fresh peripheral blood yielded the PBMCs. Trimming took 4 bases from V and 0 from J, leaving 12 bases between them. This CDR3 is 15 amino acids long. From germline, CDR1 is SNHLY and CDR2 FYNNEI.

The sequence derives from a woman in her thirties or forties with Graves' ophthalmopathy. The source material was blood. The chain employs TRBV2 and TRBJ1-1; D perhaps matches TRBD1 (5 bases). CDR3 DNA: TGTGCCAGCAGTGGACCATCGGGGGTGAACACTGAAGCTTTCTTT. Translating it yields CASSGPSGVNTEAFF.